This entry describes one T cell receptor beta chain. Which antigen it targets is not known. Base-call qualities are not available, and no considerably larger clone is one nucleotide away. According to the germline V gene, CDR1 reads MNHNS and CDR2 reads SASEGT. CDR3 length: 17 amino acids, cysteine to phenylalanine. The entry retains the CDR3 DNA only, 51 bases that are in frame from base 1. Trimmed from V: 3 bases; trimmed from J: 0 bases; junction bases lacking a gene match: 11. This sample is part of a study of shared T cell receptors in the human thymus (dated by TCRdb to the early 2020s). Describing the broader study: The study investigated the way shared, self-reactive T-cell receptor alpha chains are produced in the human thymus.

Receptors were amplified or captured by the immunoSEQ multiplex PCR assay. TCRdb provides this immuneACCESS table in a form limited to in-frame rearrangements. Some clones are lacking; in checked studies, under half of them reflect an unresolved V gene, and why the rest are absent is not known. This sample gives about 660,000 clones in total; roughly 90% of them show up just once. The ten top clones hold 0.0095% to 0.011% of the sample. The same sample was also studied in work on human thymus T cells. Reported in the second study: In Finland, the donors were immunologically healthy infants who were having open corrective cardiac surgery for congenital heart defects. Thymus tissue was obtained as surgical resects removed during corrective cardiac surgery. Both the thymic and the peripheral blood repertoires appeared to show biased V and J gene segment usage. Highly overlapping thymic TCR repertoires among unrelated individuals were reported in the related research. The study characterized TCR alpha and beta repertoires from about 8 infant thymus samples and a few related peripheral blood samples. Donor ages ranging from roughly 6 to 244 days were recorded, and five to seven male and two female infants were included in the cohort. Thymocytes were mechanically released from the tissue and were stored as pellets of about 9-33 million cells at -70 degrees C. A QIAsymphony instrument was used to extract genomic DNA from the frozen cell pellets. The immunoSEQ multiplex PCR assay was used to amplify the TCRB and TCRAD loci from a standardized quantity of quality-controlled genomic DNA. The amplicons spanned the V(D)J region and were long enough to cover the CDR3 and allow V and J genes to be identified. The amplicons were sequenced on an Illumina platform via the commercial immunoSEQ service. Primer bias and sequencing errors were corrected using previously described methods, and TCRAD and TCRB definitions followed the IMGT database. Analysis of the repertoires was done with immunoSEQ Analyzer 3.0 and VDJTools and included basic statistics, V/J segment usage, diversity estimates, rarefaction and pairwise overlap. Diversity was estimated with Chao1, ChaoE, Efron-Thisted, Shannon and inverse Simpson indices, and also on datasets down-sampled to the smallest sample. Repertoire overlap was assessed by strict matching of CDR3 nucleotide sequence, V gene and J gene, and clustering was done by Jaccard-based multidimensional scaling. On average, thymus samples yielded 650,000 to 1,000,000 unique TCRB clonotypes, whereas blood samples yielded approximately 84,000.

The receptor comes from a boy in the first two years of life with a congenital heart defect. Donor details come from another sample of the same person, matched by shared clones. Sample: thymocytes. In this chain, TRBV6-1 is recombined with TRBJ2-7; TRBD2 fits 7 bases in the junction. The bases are TGTGCCAGCAGTGAGATGGGACTACACTTGAGCTCCTACGAGCAGTACTTC. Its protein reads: CASSEMGLHLSSYEQYF.